Listed below are T cell receptor beta chains from one sample, sequenced in a study of T cells in Graves' hyperthyroidism and ophthalmopathy. TCRdb called the multiplex PCR reads again in MiXCR, with one record for every CDR3 protein. The table includes hundreds of thousands of distinct CDR3 sequences, 25% detected once. Sequenced material: blood. Receptor source: a man between 45 and 60 years old with Graves' hyperthyroidism. Each CDR3 is given with its conserved first and last residue. Fields, in order: CDR3 length, clone size, J gene, V gene, D gene, CDR3 DNA, CDR3 protein. D genes are given only for firm matches. The size field is filled for only some rows; it gives once, few, many or a size class.

len: 12
abundance: .
j_gene: TRBJ1-2
v_gene: TRBV27
d_gene: .
CDR3nt: TGTGCCAGCAAGGATGGGGCGTATGGCTACACCTTC
CDR3aa: CASKDGAYGYTF

len: 14
abundance: once
j_gene: TRBJ1-2
v_gene: TRBV12-3/TRBV12-4
d_gene: .
CDR3nt: TGTGCCAGCAGTTTGAGGGGATCTAACTATGGCTACACCTTC
CDR3aa: CASSLRGSNYGYTF

len: 15
abundance: .
j_gene: TRBJ2-2
v_gene: TRBV13
d_gene: .
CDR3nt: TGTGCCAGCAGCCCCTGGCGATCCTTGGGGTTTGGGCTGTTTTTT
CDR3aa: CASSPWRSLGFGLFF

len: 14
abundance: .
j_gene: TRBJ2-2
v_gene: TRBV5-6
d_gene: .
CDR3nt: TGTGCCAGCAGCTTGGTAGTGGTATCCGGGGAGCTGTTTTTT
CDR3aa: CASSLVVVSGELFF

len: 15
abundance: .
j_gene: TRBJ2-5
v_gene: TRBV5-1
d_gene: .
CDR3nt: TGCGCCAGCAGCTTGTTGGGGCTAACGGACGAGACCCAGTACTTC
CDR3aa: CASSLLGLTDETQYF

len: 13
abundance: few
j_gene: TRBJ2-1
v_gene: TRBV5-1
d_gene: .
CDR3nt: TGCGCCAGCAGCTTGGAGCGAGCGTATGAGCAGTTCTTC
CDR3aa: CASSLERAYEQFF

len: 14
abundance: .
j_gene: TRBJ1-3
v_gene: TRBV18
d_gene: .
CDR3nt: TGTGCCAGCTCACCAGACCACTCTGGAAACACCATATATTTT
CDR3aa: CASSPDHSGNTIYF

len: 15
abundance: few
j_gene: TRBJ2-5
v_gene: TRBV19
d_gene: .
CDR3nt: TGTGCCAGTAGTATCTGGGCCGCCCGGGGGGAGACCCAGTACTTC
CDR3aa: CASSIWAARGETQYF

len: 15
abundance: many
j_gene: TRBJ1-5
v_gene: TRBV27
d_gene: .
CDR3nt: TGTGCCAGCAGTCCCCGGTGGCAGTCCAATCAGCCCCAGCATTTT
CDR3aa: CASSPRWQSNQPQHF

len: 13
abundance: .
j_gene: TRBJ2-7
v_gene: TRBV19
d_gene: TRBD1
CDR3nt: TGTGCCAGCGAACAGGGGGCGGGGTACGAGCAGTACTTC
CDR3aa: CASEQGAGYEQYF

len: 18
abundance: .
j_gene: TRBJ1-4
v_gene: TRBV7-8
d_gene: TRBD1
CDR3nt: TGTGCCAGCAGCTTAGTAAGGACAGGGGCGTCAACTAATGAAAAACTGTTTTTT
CDR3aa: CASSLVRTGASTNEKLFF

len: 14
abundance: many
j_gene: TRBJ2-7
v_gene: TRBV20-1
d_gene: TRBD2
CDR3nt: TGCAGTGCTAGAGTTGCGGGAGATTTCTACGAGCAGTACTTC
CDR3aa: CSARVAGDFYEQYF

len: 13
abundance: .
j_gene: TRBJ2-7
v_gene: TRBV15
d_gene: .
CDR3nt: TGTGCCACCAGTCTCCTGAGCGGCTACGAGCAGTACTTC
CDR3aa: CATSLLSGYEQYF

len: 14
abundance: .
j_gene: TRBJ2-1
v_gene: TRBV12-3/TRBV12-4
d_gene: TRBD1
CDR3nt: TGTGCCAGCAGGACAGGGGGGAGTTGGAATGAGCAGTTCTTC
CDR3aa: CASRTGGSWNEQFF

len: 15
abundance: few
j_gene: TRBJ2-1
v_gene: TRBV28
d_gene: TRBD2
CDR3nt: TGTGCCAGCAGTTCATCTAGCGGGAGGAGGAATGAGCAGTTCTTC
CDR3aa: CASSSSSGRRNEQFF

len: 16
abundance: .
j_gene: TRBJ2-4
v_gene: TRBV7-2
d_gene: .
CDR3nt: TGTGCCAGCAGTCCGGGGGCGGAGCTAGCCAAAAACATTCAGTACTTC
CDR3aa: CASSPGAELAKNIQYF

len: 13
abundance: many
j_gene: TRBJ1-1
v_gene: TRBV20-1
d_gene: TRBD1
CDR3nt: TGCAGTGCTCCCGGACAGGGCTTCACTGAAGCTTTCTTT
CDR3aa: CSAPGQGFTEAFF

len: 13
abundance: .
j_gene: TRBJ2-5
v_gene: TRBV11-1
d_gene: .
CDR3nt: TGTGCCAGCAGCTTAGCTTTACGGGAGACCCAGTACTTC
CDR3aa: CASSLALRETQYF

len: 13
abundance: .
j_gene: TRBJ2-4
v_gene: TRBV20-1
d_gene: .
CDR3nt: TGCAGTGCCGCCGGACCCGGGGGAAACATTCAGTACTTC
CDR3aa: CSAAGPGGNIQYF

len: 18
abundance: .
j_gene: TRBJ2-2
v_gene: TRBV27
d_gene: TRBD2
CDR3nt: TGTGCCAGCACGTTGAGGACTAGCGGGAGGGCCTACACCGGGGAGCTGTTTTTT
CDR3aa: CASTLRTSGRAYTGELFF

len: 14
abundance: few
j_gene: TRBJ2-1
v_gene: TRBV7-9
d_gene: .
CDR3nt: TGTGCCAGCAGCTTAGCGGGAGTTTCTAATGAGCAGTTCTTC
CDR3aa: CASSLAGVSNEQFF

len: 14
abundance: few
j_gene: TRBJ2-7
v_gene: TRBV5-1
d_gene: TRBD2
CDR3nt: TGCGCCAGCAGCTTCCTAGCGGGGGACTACGAGCAGTACTTC
CDR3aa: CASSFLAGDYEQYF

len: 11
abundance: .
j_gene: TRBJ1-2
v_gene: TRBV20-1
d_gene: .
CDR3nt: TGCAGTGCTAGAATTGGCTATGGCTACACCTTC
CDR3aa: CSARIGYGYTF

len: 13
abundance: few
j_gene: TRBJ2-7
v_gene: TRBV10-2
d_gene: .
CDR3nt: TGCGCCAGCAGTGTGGACTCAACTGGCGAGCAGTACTTC
CDR3aa: CASSVDSTGEQYF

len: 17
abundance: few
j_gene: TRBJ2-1
v_gene: TRBV11-3
d_gene: TRBD2
CDR3nt: TGTGCCAGCAGCTTAGAAGTTAGCGGGAGTCTCAGCAATGAGCAGTTCTTC
CDR3aa: CASSLEVSGSLSNEQFF

len: 19
abundance: .
j_gene: TRBJ1-5
v_gene: TRBV28
d_gene: .
CDR3nt: TGTGCCAGCAGTTTGTATCGGACAGTTTCCCGGGGGTCAAGTCAGCCCCAGCATTTT
CDR3aa: CASSLYRTVSRGSSQPQHF

len: 14
abundance: .
j_gene: TRBJ2-2
v_gene: TRBV28
d_gene: .
CDR3nt: TGTGCCAGCAGCAGAGGACGGAGAACCGGGGAGCTGTTTTTT
CDR3aa: CASSRGRRTGELFF

len: 13
abundance: .
j_gene: TRBJ2-5
v_gene: TRBV6-1
d_gene: TRBD1
CDR3nt: TGTGCCAGCATGCTGACAGGGGGAGAGACCCAGTACTTC
CDR3aa: CASMLTGGETQYF

len: 14
abundance: many
j_gene: TRBJ1-2
v_gene: TRBV3-1
d_gene: .
CDR3nt: TGTGCCAGCAGCCATCTGGGGGCGGACTATGGCTACACCTTC
CDR3aa: CASSHLGADYGYTF

len: 15
abundance: .
j_gene: TRBJ1-5
v_gene: TRBV5-1
d_gene: .
CDR3nt: TGCGCCAGCAGCTCCTCGGGGGGGAGCAATCAGCCCCAGCATTTT
CDR3aa: CASSSSGGSNQPQHF

len: 14
abundance: many
j_gene: TRBJ2-3
v_gene: TRBV11-3
d_gene: TRBD1
CDR3nt: TGTGCCAGCAGCGACAGGGGGCAGACAGATACGCAGTATTTT
CDR3aa: CASSDRGQTDTQYF

len: 16
abundance: many
j_gene: TRBJ1-1
v_gene: TRBV5-1
d_gene: TRBD1
CDR3nt: TGCGCCAGCAGCTTGTACGGGACAGGGCTCTACACTGAAGCTTTCTTT
CDR3aa: CASSLYGTGLYTEAFF

len: 14
abundance: .
j_gene: TRBJ1-2
v_gene: TRBV20-1
d_gene: TRBD1
CDR3nt: TGCAGTGCTCGTCGGGACAGTCAGACCCTTTACGACACCTTC
CDR3aa: CSARRDSQTLYDTF

len: 14
abundance: .
j_gene: TRBJ1-4
v_gene: TRBV14
d_gene: .
CDR3nt: TGTGCCAGCAGCCATTGGGTCTCGGGTGAAAAACTGTTTTTT
CDR3aa: CASSHWVSGEKLFF

len: 15
abundance: .
j_gene: TRBJ1-5
v_gene: TRBV6-5
d_gene: .
CDR3nt: TGTGCCAGCAGTTACTCCCCGTATAGCAATCAGCCCCAGCATTTT
CDR3aa: CASSYSPYSNQPQHF

len: 12
abundance: few
j_gene: TRBJ2-5
v_gene: TRBV29-1
d_gene: .
CDR3nt: TGCAGCGTTGCGGGGACTGCGGAGACCCAGTACTTC
CDR3aa: CSVAGTAETQYF

len: 16
abundance: few
j_gene: TRBJ2-7
v_gene: TRBV5-1
d_gene: TRBD2
CDR3nt: TGCGCCAGCAGCCGGGACCTCGGGACTAGCGGCTACGAGCAGTACTTC
CDR3aa: CASSRDLGTSGYEQYF

len: 14
abundance: .
j_gene: TRBJ2-7
v_gene: TRBV6-5
d_gene: TRBD1
CDR3nt: TGTGCCAGCAGTTACGGGGGACAGACATACGAGCAGTACTTC
CDR3aa: CASSYGGQTYEQYF

len: 14
abundance: few
j_gene: TRBJ2-1
v_gene: TRBV28
d_gene: .
CDR3nt: TGTGCCAGCAGTTTGTCTCAGATGGACAATGAGCAGTTCTTC
CDR3aa: CASSLSQMDNEQFF

len: 12
abundance: .
j_gene: TRBJ1-4
v_gene: TRBV28
d_gene: .
CDR3nt: TGTGCCAGCAGTTTAGGGGGAATCAAACTGTTTTTT
CDR3aa: CASSLGGIKLFF

len: 13
abundance: .
j_gene: TRBJ1-5
v_gene: TRBV20-1
d_gene: .
CDR3nt: TGCAGTGCCAAGGCAGGGGGCAATCAGCCCCAGCATTTT
CDR3aa: CSAKAGGNQPQHF

len: 17
abundance: .
j_gene: TRBJ2-7
v_gene: TRBV5-1
d_gene: TRBD2
CDR3nt: TGCGCCAGCAGCCCCTCAACCTTCGCGGGGGGAGGTAATGAGCAGTACTTC
CDR3aa: CASSPSTFAGGGNEQYF